This entry lists 16 T cell receptor beta chains sequenced from one sample in a study of T-cell memory formation after mild COVID-19. Via MiXCR, TCRdb re-called the 5' RACE reads, giving one row per CDR3 protein. The repertoire holds roughly 500,000 distinct CDR3 sequences, about 20% seen once, with approximately 13% in the top ten. Sequenced sample: PBMCs or a T cell subset sorted from them (not recorded which). The source is an adult woman who had mild COVID-19 (a few samples of this study predate the infection). Cell type and time point are not known.

The rearrangement uses TRBV7-3 and TRBJ2-7; D gene unclear. This CDR3 region has 13 residues. Germline V CDR1 and CDR2: SGHTA, FQGTGA. V dropped 5 bases and J dropped 4 bases, with 12 bases sitting between them. In nucleotides, the CDR3 is TGTGCCAGCAGCGCCCGGGCCACATACGAGCAGTACTTC. It is translated as CASSARATYEQYF.

This sequence joins TRBV29-1 and TRBJ2-5; D unclear. The CDR3 runs 13 residues. Germline V gene lookup returns CDR1 SQVTM and CDR2 ANQGSEA. Trimming left V 4 bases short and J 4 bases short, with 13 bases between. In nucleotides, the CDR3 is TGCAGCGTTGCTCCAACTTGGGGAGAGACCCAGTACTTC. It codes for CSVAPTWGETQYF.

This clonotype was counted only a few times. This sequence joins TRBV7-9 and TRBJ1-5; tentatively, D is TRBD1 (6 bases). The CDR3 contains 17 residues. Germline V lookup: CDR1 SEHNR, CDR2 FQNEAQ (reference sequence). The V gene lost 0 bases and the J gene lost 0 bases, with 12 bases spanning the gap. CDR3 region: CASSLAFGGHSNQPQHF. The CDR3 nucleotides are TGTGCCAGCAGCTTAGCTTTCGGGGGACATAGCAATCAGCCCCAGCATTTT.

This clonotype was picked up a small number of times. The V gene is TRBV27, the J gene TRBJ1-5; 10 nucleotides agree with TRBD1. CDR3 length: 14 amino acids. Germline assignment: CDR1 MNHEY and CDR2 SMNVEV (reference sequence). Trimming took 5 bases from V and 6 from J; bases not matched to a gene: 4. The CDR3 DNA sequence: TGTGCCAGCAGTCCGCGGACAGGGGGTCAGCCCCAGCATTTT. Its protein is CASSPRTGGQPQHF.

The chain employs TRBV20-1 and TRBJ2-7; possible D gene TRBD1, 5 bases. This CDR3 is 13 amino acids long. Trimming shortened V by 2 bases and J by 0 bases, and 8 bases separated the two germline ends. CDR1 and CDR2 from the germline V gene are DFQATT and SNEGSKA (reference sequence). The CDR3: CSARFQGSYEQYF. The CDR3, as DNA: TGCAGTGCTAGATTCCAGGGCTCCTACGAGCAGTACTTC.

This clonotype was seen a handful of times. V and J are TRBV9 and TRBJ1-1; TRBD1 might be the D (6 bases). The CDR3 extends over 15 amino acids. Looked up from germline, CDR1 is SGDLS and CDR2 is YYNGEE. Trimming cost V 5 bases and J 2 bases, with 16 bases left between them. CDR3 nucleotide sequence: TGTGCCAGCAGTCCCGTGACAGGTCGAAACACTGAAGCTTTCTTT. It specifies CASSPVTGRNTEAFF.

This clonotype turned up a few times. V and J are TRBV30 and TRBJ2-1; D might be TRBD2 (7 bases). This CDR3 has 16 residues. Germline V gene data show CDR1 as GTSNPN and CDR2 as SVGIG (reference sequence). Trimming removed 3 bases at V and 7 bases at J, with 22 bases between. For the CDR3, the DNA is TGTGCCTGGAGCAGACCCCAGGGGAGGGGGAGGAATGAGCAGTTCTTC. Translating gives CAWSRPQGRGRNEQFF.

This clonotype was seen ten or more times. The J gene is TRBJ2-1, the V gene TRBV7-2; 7 bases agree with TRBD2. From germline, CDR1 is SGHTA and CDR2 FQGNSA. The CDR3 totals 13 residues. V was clipped by 1 base and J by 9 bases; unmatched bases: 3. The chain's CDR3 is CASSLGPSGEQFF. CDR3 bases: TGTGCCAGCAGCTTAGGACCTAGCGGTGAGCAGTTCTTC.

The gene calls are TRBV5-1 and TRBJ2-6, with D perhaps TRBD1 (6 bases). CDR1 SGHRS and CDR2 YFSETQ come from the germline V gene. V lost 3 bases, J lost 0 bases, and 10 bases lay in between. The CDR3 is made up of 16 amino acids. In DNA form, the CDR3 reads TGCGCCAGCAGCTCAGTGACAGGCTCTGGGGCCAACGTCCTGACTTTC. Encoded protein: CASSSVTGSGANVLTF.

The chain carries TRBV29-1 and TRBJ1-2; TRBD1 is a possible D gene (5 bases). Germline V gene data show CDR1 as SQVTM and CDR2 as ANQGSEA. V was cut by 3 bases and J by 5 bases, with 10 bases left in between. The CDR3 contains 12 residues. The CDR3 here is CSVDNRIYGYTF. The CDR3 DNA reads TGCAGCGTTGATAACAGGATATATGGCTACACCTTC.

This clonotype was recorded a few times. V is TRBV25-1 and J is TRBJ1-3; D gene uncertain. V lost 3 bases and J lost 4, with 13 bases in between. The V gene's germline CDR1 is MGHDK and CDR2 SYGVNS. The CDR3 consists of 15 residues. The CDR3 is CASSDTLLEGNTIYF. Written as DNA, the CDR3 is TGTGCCAGCAGTGACACACTACTCGAGGGAAACACCATATATTTT.

This sequence joins TRBV18 and TRBJ1-2; 8 nucleotides align to TRBD1. The CDR3 extends over 14 amino acids. CDR1 and CDR2 (germline): KGHSH, LQKENI. J was trimmed by 3 bases and V by 6 bases; bases with no gene match: 6. The CDR3 spells CASSRTGRDYGYTF. The CDR3 region has the DNA TGTGCCAGCTCCAGGACAGGGCGAGACTATGGCTACACCTTC.

This chain joins TRBV5-1 and TRBJ2-7, with 7 positions matching TRBD2. Trimming cost V 4 bases and J 4 bases; bases outside gene matches: 8. Germline assignment: CDR1 SGHRS and CDR2 YFSETQ. CDR3 length: 14 amino acids. The DNA of the CDR3 is TGCGCCAGCAGCGGAGGACTAGTGAATTACGAGCAGTACTTC. Protein sequence: CASSGGLVNYEQYF.

This rearrangement joins TRBV2 to TRBJ2-1; TRBD2 matches 11 bases. From germline, CDR1 is SNHLY and CDR2 FYNNEI. The length of the CDR3 is 14 residues. The junction had 3 bases not matched to a gene; V was cut back by 8 bases and J by 3 bases. CDR3 amino acids: CASYSGRVYNEQFF. The CDR3 DNA is TGTGCCAGCTATAGCGGGAGGGTCTACAATGAGCAGTTCTTC. The whole variable domain, filled in from reference TRBV2 and TRBJ2-1, reads EPEVTQTPSHQVTQMGQEVILRCVPISNHLYFYWYRQILGQKVEFLVSFYNNEISEKSEIFDDQFSVERPDGSNFTLKIRSTKLEDSAMYFCASYSGRVYNEQFFGPGTRLTVL.

Worth noting for this clonotype: The DNA is omitted, as the CDR3 cannot be located on it reliably, and the CDR3 follows TCRdb's listing. The rearrangement uses TRBV6-1 and TRBJ2-7. Germline lookup yields CDR1 MNHNS and CDR2 SASEGT. The CDR3 extends over 14 residues, inclusive of both ends. CDR3 sequence: CASNEVTFGDEQYF.

The J gene is TRBJ2-2, the V gene TRBV4-1; perhaps TRBD1 as D (6 bases). Germline V gene sequence: CDR1 MGHRA, CDR2 YSYEKL. The CDR3 sequence is 17 residues long. The germline V and J ends were trimmed by 3 bases and 1 base, with 15 bases remaining between them. The CDR3 loop is CASSHPSTGVNTGELFF. CDR3 DNA: TGCGCCAGCAGCCACCCCTCGACAGGTGTGAACACCGGGGAGCTGTTTTTT.